This T cell receptor beta chain was captured in a study of PD-1 blockade in mismatch repair-deficient tumors. Study context: Patients had around 11 mismatch repair-deficient cancer types and were previously treated and progressing. General observations from the study: Tumor-resident clones, often absent from pretreatment blood, expanded after pembrolizumab and then contracted.

Only in-frame clones appear in the TCRdb table, and some are missing; sequencing was by immunoSEQ multiplex PCR. This sample has roughly 70,000 clones; about 72% occur once, and the top ten carry 4.5% to 7%. This clone turned up a few times. Its specificity is not known. The germline CDR1 and CDR2 sequences are MNHNS and SASEGT. V was clipped by 7 bases and J by 4 bases; unmatched bases: 10. The CDR3 is 15 residues long. This chain connects TRBV6-1 to TRBJ1-2, with 9 bases matching TRBD1. The sequence came from an adult with mismatch repair-deficient cancer. Source: peripheral blood, taken 2 weeks after starting pembrolizumab. DNA of the CDR3: TGTGCCAGCACACCCTCGGGACAGGGAAGCTATGGCTACACCTTC. Its protein product is CASTPSGQGSYGYTF.